The next 29 T cell receptor beta chains were all read from a single sample in a study of neurological immune-mediated disorders. MiXCR, applied by TCRdb to the 5' RACE reads, yields one record per CDR3 protein. The table lists about 62,000 distinct CDR3 sequences, 3% to 4% of them singletons. The sample comprised PBMCs. The origin of the receptors is a woman aged 50 to 60 with multiple sclerosis.

This clonotype was detected many times. Given a much more abundant clone one base away, this may be a read error. The chain couples TRBV7-9 to TRBJ2-7; D not certain. This CDR3 has 13 amino acids. Between the trimmed V and J ends, which lost 5 bases and 5 bases, there was a span of 13 bases. Germline V lookup: CDR1 SEHNR, CDR2 FQNEAQ (reference sequence). The CDR3 DNA follows: TGTGCCAGCAGCAAGGAAAGGGTGCACGAGCAGTACTTC. It encodes CASSKERVHEQYF.

This clonotype was found many times. The chain links TRBV6-2 or TRBV6-3 to TRBJ1-2, with 7 bases matching TRBD1. The V gene's germline CDR1 is MNHEY and CDR2 SVGEGT. Trimming at V came to 6 bases and at J to 8 bases, leaving 9 bases not matched to a gene. The CDR3 covers 13 residues. The CDR3 DNA reads TGTGCCAGCAGAATTCCGACAGGGACCGGCTACACCTTC. Protein product: CASRIPTGTGYTF.

Many counts were recorded for this clonotype. The chain links TRBV5-1 to TRBJ1-1; D gene uncertain. CDR1 and CDR2 from the germline V gene are SGHRS and YFSETQ. Trimming cost V 2 bases and J 1 base, with 3 bases left between them. The CDR3 loop spans 12 amino acids. The CDR3 coding sequence is TGCGCCAGCAGCTTCGGGAACACTGAAGCTTTCTTT. Protein product: CASSFGNTEAFF. Based on the CDR3 plus reference TRBV5-1 and TRBJ1-1, the full variable domain is KAGVTQTPRYLIKTRGQQVTLSCSPISGHRSVSWYQQTPGQGLQFLFEYFSETQRNKGNFPGRFSGRQFSNSRSEMNVSTLELGDSALYLCASSFGNTEAFFGQGTRLTVV.

This clonotype was seen at least ten times. The genes are TRBV20-1 and TRBJ2-1, with TRBD1 as a possible D gene (6 bases). Trimming removed 6 bases at V and 9 bases at J, with 24 bases between. The CDR3 is 15 amino acids. Per the germline V gene, CDR1 is DFQATT and CDR2 is SNEGSKA (reference sequence). The CDR3 region has the DNA TGCAGTGCCAACCAGGGGAGTGGGGACAAGGTTGAGCAGTTCTTC. Translating it yields CSANQGSGDKVEQFF.

This clonotype was picked up many times. The chain recombines TRBV20-1 with TRBJ2-3; 7 nucleotides line up with TRBD2. The CDR3 runs to 14 residues. J was trimmed by 0 bases and V by 5 bases; bases with no gene match: 5. Germline CDR1 is DFQATT and CDR2 is SNEGSKA (reference sequence). The CDR3 DNA is TGCAGTGCTGGGGGGGGAGCTAGCACAGATACGCAGTATTTT. This gives the protein CSAGGGASTDTQYF.

This clonotype occurred many times. The J gene is TRBJ2-5, the V gene TRBV29-1; tentatively, D is TRBD1 (6 bases). CDR3 length: 11 residues. The germline V gene encodes CDR1 SQVTM and CDR2 ANQGSEA. V lost 6 bases and J 4 bases, leaving 9 bases between the germline ends. The CDR3: CSVGQRETQYF. The CDR3 region has the DNA TGCAGCGTCGGACAGCGAGAGACCCAGTACTTC. The variable domain in full, completed from reference TRBV29-1 and TRBJ2-5, reads SAVISQKPSRDICQRGTSLTIQCQVDSQVTMMFWYRQQPGQSLTLIATANQGSEATYESGFVIDKFPISRPNLTFSTLTVSNMSPEDSSIYLCSVGQRETQYFGPGTRLLVL.

The table lists this clonotype with many counts. The chain combines TRBV20-1 with TRBJ1-2; TRBD1 matches 10 bases. The CDR3 has 13 amino acids. Trimming took 5 bases from V and 2 from J; bases not matched to a gene: 2. CDR1 and CDR2 from the germline V gene are DFQATT and SNEGSKA (reference sequence). The CDR3 region has the DNA TGCAGTGCTGGACAGGGGGTAAACTATGGCTACACCTTC. Protein product: CSAGQGVNYGYTF.

The sample holds many counts of this clonotype. The rearrangement joins TRBV6-6 to TRBJ1-4; D might be TRBD1 (6 bases). This CDR3 spans 14 amino acids. Germline V lookup: CDR1 MNHNY, CDR2 SVGAGI (reference sequence). V dropped 5 bases and J dropped 5 bases, with 12 bases sitting between them. The CDR3 DNA reads as TGTGCCAGCAGTACGGGGGGCCGGAATGAAAAACTGTTTTTT. As protein: CASSTGGRNEKLFF.

The table lists this clonotype with many counts. This chain uses TRBV20-1 with TRBJ1-2, with a weak D call TRBD1 (5 bases). Germline lookup yields CDR1 DFQATT and CDR2 SNEGSKA (reference sequence). The CDR3 runs to 14 residues. V was cut by 1 base and J by 7 bases, with 16 bases left in between. The CDR3 loop is CSARVISGLAGYTF. CDR3 coding DNA: TGCAGTGCTAGAGTAATTTCAGGGCTGGCTGGCTACACCTTC.

At least ten counts were recorded for this clonotype. The junction differs from germline at one of its ends, possibly a read error. The chain is built from TRBV20-1 and TRBJ1-5, with D tentatively TRBD1 (5 bases). Germline loops: CDR1 DFQATT, CDR2 SNEGSKA (reference sequence). The CDR3 has 13 amino acids. The DNA for the CDR3 is TGCAGTGCTAGAGCGGGGACGGGGCAGCCCCAGAATTTT. Its protein is CSARAGTGQPQNF.

The rearrangement joins TRBV6-6 to TRBJ1-5; weak D call: TRBD1 (6 bases). The V end was cut by 5 bases, the J end by 1 base, with 15 bases between. This CDR3 is 16 amino acids long. From germline, CDR1 is MNHNY and CDR2 SVGAGI (reference sequence). The CDR3 loop is CASSIRGGRSNQPQHF. The CDR3 DNA is TGTGCCAGCAGTATCCGGGGGGGCCGGAGCAATCAGCCCCAGCATTTT.

This clonotype appeared many times. The chain carries TRBV6-6 and TRBJ1-5; D remains ambiguous. Germline CDR1 reads MNHNY; CDR2 reads SVGAGI (reference sequence). V lost 6 bases and J 4 bases, leaving 7 bases between the germline ends. The CDR3 runs 12 residues. CDR3 region: CASSNPNQPQHF. CDR3 sequence (DNA): TGTGCCAGCAGCAACCCTAATCAGCCCCAGCATTTT.

This clonotype was counted many times. J is TRBJ2-2 and V is TRBV12-3 or TRBV12-4; D is possibly TRBD2 (6 bases). V dropped 2 bases and J dropped 4 bases, with 11 bases sitting between them. This CDR3 spans 15 amino acids. In nucleotides, the CDR3 is TGTGCCAGCAGTTTAACCAGCGGGTTCACCGGGGAGCTGTTTTTT. This codes for CASSLTSGFTGELFF.

In this sample, this clonotype turned up many times. This sequence joins TRBV20-1 and TRBJ1-1; TRBD1 aligns across 7 bases. The CDR3 loop spans 13 amino acids. Germline CDR1 DFQATT, CDR2 SNEGSKA (reference sequence). V shed 3 bases, J shed 5 bases, and the junction held 6 bases outside the gene matches. In DNA form, the CDR3 reads TGCAGTGCTAGGCAAACAGGGGAAACTGAAGCTTTCTTT. The encoded protein is CSARQTGETEAFF.

This clonotype was counted at least ten times. V usage is TRBV7-9 and J usage is TRBJ1-1, with D uncertain. Germline V gives CDR1 SEHNR, CDR2 FQNEAQ (reference sequence). V was pared by 4 bases and J by 0 bases, with 18 bases between. The CDR3 has 17 amino acids. The CDR3 is CASSSTLTGYMNTEAFF. The CDR3 coding sequence is TGTGCCAGCAGCTCGACCCTGACGGGGTACATGAACACTGAAGCTTTCTTT.

This clonotype was counted many times. The genes are TRBV29-1 and TRBJ2-1; 9 bases align to TRBD2. Germline V gene data show CDR1 as SQVTM and CDR2 as ANQGSEA. The CDR3 totals 14 residues. J gave up 8 bases and V 1 base, and 6 bases lay outside the gene matches. The CDR3 reads CSVEVSGSGDEQFF. CDR3 coding DNA: TGCAGCGTTGAAGTTAGCGGGAGTGGTGATGAGCAGTTCTTC.

This clonotype was recorded at least ten times. This chain links TRBV10-3 with TRBJ1-2, with D unclear. The V and J ends lost 3 bases and 9 bases respectively, with 11 bases between them. CDR3 size: 12 residues. Germline V gene lookup returns CDR1 ENHRY and CDR2 SYGVKD. The CDR3 is CAISEGSVSYTF. CDR3 in DNA: TGTGCCATCAGTGAAGGCTCGGTCAGCTACACCTTC.

This clonotype was counted at least ten times. The genes are TRBV5-6 and TRBJ2-3; TRBD2 matches at 8 bases. The CDR3 has 20 residues. Germline CDR1 is SGHDT and CDR2 is YYEEEE. J gave up 1 base and V 3 bases, and 19 bases lay outside the gene matches. The DNA for the CDR3 is TGTGCCAGCAGCTCCTCCGGGGGGGATCGGCCGACTCTCCGCACAGATACGCAGTATTTT. This sequence encodes CASSSSGGDRPTLRTDTQYF.

This clonotype appeared many times. The chain is built from TRBV28 and TRBJ2-7; D gene unclear. CDR3 length: 13 residues. Deletions cut 6 bases from V and 0 bases from J, with 9 bases between. The germline CDR1 and CDR2 sequences are MDHEN and SYDVKM. CDR3 sequence (DNA): TGTGCCAGCAGCGCCCTTAGCTCCTACGAGCAGTACTTC. This sequence encodes CASSALSSYEQYF.

This clonotype was seen many times. One junction end does not reproduce the germline sequence, and a read error may be involved. The chain is built from TRBV20-1 and TRBJ1-6; the D is unclear. Germline V gives CDR1 DFQATT, CDR2 SNEGSKA (reference sequence). The CDR3 is made up of 14 amino acids. The CDR3 region has the DNA TGCAGTGCTTTGACGGCAGATTATAATTCACCCCTCAACTTT. Protein: CSALTADYNSPLNF.

This clonotype was picked up many times. The rearrangement uses TRBV12-3 or TRBV12-4 and TRBJ2-4; 9 bases agree with TRBD1. Trimming at V came to 6 bases and at J to 6 bases, leaving 9 bases not matched to a gene. The CDR3 has 15 residues. CDR3 nucleotides: TGTGCCAGCAGCCCAACCGGGACAGGGTTAAACATTCAGTACTTC. Its protein product is CASSPTGTGLNIQYF.

Many counts were recorded for this clonotype. This chain uses TRBV28 with TRBJ1-2; D is possibly TRBD1 (5 bases). CDR3 size: 14 residues. Germline V CDR1 and CDR2: MDHEN, SYDVKM. Trimming left V 7 bases short and J 2 bases short, with 14 bases between. CDR3 sequence: CASKDWGRNYGYTF. CDR3 DNA sequence: TGTGCCAGCAAGGATTGGGGGAGGAACTATGGCTACACCTTC.

This clonotype was found many times. The chain uses TRBV7-2 and TRBJ1-6, with 7 bases identical to TRBD1. CDR3 length: 15 amino acids. Germline V CDR1 and CDR2: SGHTA, FQGNSA. The V segment lost 0 bases and the J segment 9 bases; nucleotides outside the gene matches: 5. The CDR3 is CASSLAETGISPLHF. DNA for the CDR3: TGTGCCAGCAGCTTAGCTGAGACAGGGATTTCACCCCTCCACTTT.

This clonotype was counted ten times or more. This chain uses TRBV7-2 with TRBJ2-7, with 8 positions matching TRBD2. This CDR3 is built from 15 residues. Germline V CDR1 and CDR2: SGHTA, FQGNSA. Germline trimming cut 8 bases from V and 6 bases from J; bases unmatched to any gene: 15. The CDR3 coding sequence is TGTGCCAGCTTGGCTAGCGGGTCTCGGCCCTCCGAGCAGTACTTC. Translated: CASLASGSRPSEQYF.

There are many counts of this clonotype. The rearrangement links TRBV6-2 or TRBV6-3 to TRBJ2-4; 7 bases match TRBD2. This CDR3 region has 12 residues. Germline CDR1 MNHEY, CDR2 SVGEGT. The V gene end was trimmed by 8 bases and the J gene end by 6 bases; junction bases not matched to a gene: 4. The CDR3 here is CASLGGVNIQYF. The DNA for the CDR3 is TGTGCCAGCTTGGGAGGGGTAAACATTCAGTACTTC.

In its sample, this clonotype was seen many times. V gene TRBV28 combines with J gene TRBJ2-2; D gene unclear. V lost 9 bases to trimming and J lost 5 bases, with 7 bases between them. The CDR3 totals 11 residues. Germline CDR1 MDHEN, CDR2 SYDVKM. CDR3 nucleotides: TGTGCCAGTCAAGGGACCGGGGAGCTGTTTTTT. It specifies CASQGTGELFF.

This clonotype was observed at least ten times. The chain recombines TRBV7-6 with TRBJ1-1; the D gene is possibly TRBD1 (5 bases). V shed 1 base and J shed 0 bases, with 6 bases lying between them. Germline V gene data show CDR1 as SGHVS and CDR2 as FNYEAQ. CDR3 length: 14 residues. The CDR3 reads CASSLGGVNTEAFF. The CDR3 coding sequence is TGTGCCAGCAGCTTAGGGGGGGTGAACACTGAAGCTTTCTTT.

Ten or more counts support this clonotype. The chain couples TRBV10-3 to TRBJ2-3; the D gene is possibly TRBD2 (6 bases). Between the trimmed V and J ends, which lost 0 bases and 0 bases, there was a span of 16 bases. Germline CDR1 is ENHRY and CDR2 is SYGVKD. The CDR3 totals 18 residues. The CDR3: CAISESVPSGSSTDTQYF. The CDR3 region has the DNA TGTGCCATCAGTGAGTCGGTTCCGAGCGGGTCTAGCACAGATACGCAGTATTTT.

At least ten counts were recorded for this clonotype. This chain uses TRBV24-1 with TRBJ2-7; 8 bases are shared with TRBD2. The CDR3 has 13 amino acids. J gave up 2 bases and V 9 bases, and 5 bases lay outside the gene matches. Germline-derived CDR1 and CDR2 are KGHDR and SFDVKD. Here the CDR3 reads CATGSGSTYEQYF. In nucleotides, the CDR3 is TGTGCCACCGGAAGCGGGAGCACCTACGAGCAGTACTTC.